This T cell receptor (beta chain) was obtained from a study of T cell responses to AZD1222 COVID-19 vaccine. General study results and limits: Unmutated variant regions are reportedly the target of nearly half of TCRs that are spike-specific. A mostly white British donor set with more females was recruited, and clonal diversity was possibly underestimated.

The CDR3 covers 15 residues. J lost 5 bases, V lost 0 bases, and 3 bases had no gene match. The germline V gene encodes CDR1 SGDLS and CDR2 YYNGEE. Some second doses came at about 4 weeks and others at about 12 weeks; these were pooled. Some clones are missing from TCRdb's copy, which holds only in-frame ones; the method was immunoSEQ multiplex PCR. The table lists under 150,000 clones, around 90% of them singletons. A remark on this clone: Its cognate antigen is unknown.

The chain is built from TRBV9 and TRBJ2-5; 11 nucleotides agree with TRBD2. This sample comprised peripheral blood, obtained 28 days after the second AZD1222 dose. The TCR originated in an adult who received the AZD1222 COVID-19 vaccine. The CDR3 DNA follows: TGTGCCAGCAGCGTAGCACTAGCGGGGGTGGAGACCCAGTACTTC. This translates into CASSVALAGVETQYF.